The text below deals with one T cell receptor beta chain. Antigen specificity is unknown. Assay: immunoSEQ multiplex PCR; the TCRdb copy retains only in-frame clones and omits some. The sample records 25,000 to 30,000 clones, roughly 71% being singletons. The data derive from a study of vaccination effects on CD4 cells after COVID-19. Expansion of antigen-specific CD4+ T cells with viral peptide pools was carried out by the ViraFEST assay before sequencing. Scientists isolated CD4+ T cells after an approximately 10-day culture period ended. Participants got two doses of BNT162b2 or mRNA-1273 vaccine. Peptides at approximately 10 ug/ml and IL-2 at about 9.3 IU/ml were added to 2 million or so PBMC per well. The sample here was CD4+ T cells from PBMCs cultured with HCoV-OC43 spike peptides, taken after COVID-19 vaccination. The subset here: HCoV-OC43 spike overlapping peptide pool stimulation. This clonotype was obtained from a human donor who received a COVID-19 vaccine.

DNA of the CDR3: TGTGCCAGCAGCCCGATACGCCGGGACAGGGGACAACAGAACGGTGGCTACACCTTC. Translated, it gives CASSPIRRDRGQQNGGYTF. The rearrangement links TRBV11-2 to TRBJ1-2, with TRBD1 matching 10 bases. The CDR3 spans 19 residues. Germline V gene data show CDR1 as SGHAT and CDR2 as FQNNGV. The V gene end was trimmed by 5 bases and the J gene end by 7 bases; junction bases not matched to a gene: 22.